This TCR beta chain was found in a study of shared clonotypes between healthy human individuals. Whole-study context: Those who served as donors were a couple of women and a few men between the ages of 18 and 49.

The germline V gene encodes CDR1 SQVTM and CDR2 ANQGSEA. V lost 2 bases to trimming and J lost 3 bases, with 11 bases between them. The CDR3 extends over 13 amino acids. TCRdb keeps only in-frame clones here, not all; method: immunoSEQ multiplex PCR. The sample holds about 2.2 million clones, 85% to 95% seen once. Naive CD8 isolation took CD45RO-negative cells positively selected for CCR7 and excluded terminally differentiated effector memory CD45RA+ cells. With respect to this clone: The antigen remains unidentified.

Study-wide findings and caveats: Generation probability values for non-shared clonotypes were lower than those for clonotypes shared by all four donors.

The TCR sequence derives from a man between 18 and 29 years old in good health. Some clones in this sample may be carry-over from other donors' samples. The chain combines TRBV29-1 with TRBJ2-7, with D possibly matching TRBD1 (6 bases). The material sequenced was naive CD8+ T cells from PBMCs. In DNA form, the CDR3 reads TGCAGCGTTGAAACCCTGGACAGCTACGAGCAGTACTTC. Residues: CSVETLDSYEQYF.